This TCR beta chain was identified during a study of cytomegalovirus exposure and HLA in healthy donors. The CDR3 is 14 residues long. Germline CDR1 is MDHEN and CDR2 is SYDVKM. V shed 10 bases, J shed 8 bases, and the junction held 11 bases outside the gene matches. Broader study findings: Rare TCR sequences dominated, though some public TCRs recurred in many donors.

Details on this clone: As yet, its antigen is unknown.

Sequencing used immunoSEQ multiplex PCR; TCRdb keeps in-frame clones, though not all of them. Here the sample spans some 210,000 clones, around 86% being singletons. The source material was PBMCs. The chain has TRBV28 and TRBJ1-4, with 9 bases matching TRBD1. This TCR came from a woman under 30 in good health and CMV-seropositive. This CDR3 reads CATLTLGQGEKLFF. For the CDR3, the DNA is TGTGCCACCTTGACCCTGGGACAGGGAGAAAAACTGTTTTTT. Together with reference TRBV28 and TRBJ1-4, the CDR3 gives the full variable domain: DVKVTQSSRYLVKRTGEKVFLECVQDMDHENMFWYRQDPGLGLRLIYFSYDVKMKEKGDIPEGYSVSREKKERFSLILESASTNQTSMYLCATLTLGQGEKLFFGSGTQLSVL.